This record covers a single TCR beta chain. Its antigen remains undetermined. Base qualities are not recorded, but no much larger clone differs from it by a single base. The cysteine opens and the phenylalanine closes a CDR3 of 16 amino acids. Only the CDR3 DNA stays, 48 bases, in frame from base 1. Between the V and J ends, shortened by 6 bases and 3 bases respectively, the junction contains 21 bases. CDR1 KGHSH and CDR2 LQKENI were looked up in the germline V gene. The sample is drawn from a study of CD4 T cells in relation to SARS-CoV-2 and coronaviruses listed by TCRdb under 2021. Looking at the study overall: HLA restriction was mapped for shared crossreactive spike epitopes using patient-derived lymphoblastoid cell lines. At the level of individual TCR clonotypes, the study measured memory CD4+ T cell crossreactivity between SARS-CoV-2 spike protein and common cold coronavirus spike proteins. The Adaptive Biotechnologies TCR-sequencing kit was used to sequence samples from a few pre-COVID donors and the naive versus memory experiments, whereas other data were Illumina-based. A different TCR-beta assay, based on Illumina, was used to sequence expansion assays from other donors in the study. What the study reported, not specific to this receptor: Because no donor provided both pre-pandemic and post-infection samples, tracing the source of pre-existing responses was limited. The study was limited by small numbers of patients and tested TCRs. About 65% of donors had memory CD4+ clonotypes that crossrecognized SARS-CoV-2 and at least one common cold coronavirus spike. Naive versus memory sequencing indicated the assay detects memory recall responses rather than primary responses primed during culture. Significantly weaker SARS-CoV-2-driven expansion was shown by crossreactive clones than by monoreactive clones, consistent with antigenic imprinting. Since the crossreactivity analysis centred on spike protein, crossreactivity against other viral proteins was not assessed.

Uncultured naive and memory CD4+ T cell DNA received deep-resolution immunoSEQ TCR-beta sequencing. The published analysis was carried out like this. During preprocessing, nonproductive sequences were removed, along with CDR3s that did not begin with C, did not end with F or W, or were shorter than 7 amino acids. Cultured and uncultured naive and memory CD4+ repertoires were searched for CDR3s previously identified as spike- and CEF-reactive. CDR3 homology was quantified as pairwise Levenshtein distance, calculated with the stringdist R package after three terminal residues were trimmed from each end. Sourced from immuneACCESS, this table was stored by TCRdb with only in-frame sequences that have V and J called. A share of the clones is absent; for the studies checked, an unresolved V gene accounts for under half, and the remainder has no known explanation. For V, J and clone size, that table is used; D and trimming come from the DNA. The sample table holds approximately 70,000 clones, of which approximately 93% were seen once. The ten largest clones add up to under 0.25% of the sample.

CD4+ T cells from unexposed donors were collected before the COVID-19 pandemic (2011-2018). Naive and memory CD4+ T cells were separated from cryopreserved PBMCs by first enriching for CD4 and then performing EasySep naive CD4+ T cell enrichment. The leukapheresis product used for the unexposed donors was purchased from a commercial source. Ficoll-Paque PLUS gradient centrifugation was used to isolate PBMCs from leukapheresis product or whole blood. The PBMCs went either fresh into the expansion assay or into cryopreservation at -140 degrees C. The QIAamp Micro DNA Kit was used to extract genomic DNA from the CD4+ T cells.

The TCR was taken from a human donor in good health. The chain was built from TRBV18 and TRBJ2-7; the D region may be TRBD1 or TRBD2, each matching 5 bases equally. Sequenced: naive CD4+ T cells from PBMCs. Explained via the paper, the cell subset or site label denotes: naive CD4+ T cells isolated by negative enrichment. DNA sequence: TGTGCCAGCTCCTCAGGGTCCGAGGGAAGCTACTACGAGCAGTACTTC. Translation gives CASSSGSEGSYYEQYF. Extended through the reference TRBV18 and TRBJ2-7 proteins, this CDR3 yields the full variable domain: NAGVMQNPRHLVRRRGQEARLRCSPMKGHSHVYWYRQLPEEGLKFMVYLQKENIIDESGMPKERFSAEFPKEGPSILRIQQVVRGDSAAYFCASSSGSEGSYYEQYFGPGTRLTVT.